Below are 19 T cell receptor beta chains sequenced from a single sample in a study of cytomegalovirus exposure and HLA in healthy donors. The PCR had 60 Vbeta and 13 Jbeta primers. Repertoires were generated with immunoSEQ multiplex PCR, while TCRdb's copy carries only in-frame clones and drops some. The sample has about 160,000 clones, roughly 77% seen once. The sample comprised PBMCs. All receptors derive from a woman younger than 30 in good health and CMV-seronegative.

The chain joins TRBV30 to TRBJ2-5, with D tentatively TRBD1 (5 bases). Germline CDR1 is GTSNPN and CDR2 is SVGIG (reference sequence). The CDR3 spans 13 residues. V was pared by 0 bases and J by 2 bases, with 7 bases between. CDR3 sequence: CAWSVSGQETQYF. The CDR3 nucleotides are TGTGCCTGGAGTGTATCAGGGCAAGAGACCCAGTACTTC. Supplemented by reference TRBV30 and TRBJ2-5, the full variable domain reads SQTIHQWPATLVQPVGSPLSLECTVEGTSNPNLYWYRQAAGRGLQLLFYSVGIGQISSEVPQNLSASRPQDRQFILSSKKLLLSDSGFYLCAWSVSGQETQYFGPGTRLLVL.

The chain combines TRBV28 with TRBJ2-6; D remains ambiguous. The germline V gene has CDR1 MDHEN and CDR2 SYDVKM. The CDR3 length is 15 residues. V dropped 5 bases and J dropped 0 bases, with 8 bases sitting between them. The CDR3 sequence is CASSPHSSGANVLTF. The CDR3 DNA reads TGTGCCAGCAGTCCGCACAGCTCTGGGGCCAACGTCCTGACTTTC.

A note on this clone: A junction boundary mismatches the germline segment, possibly from a read error. The V and J genes are TRBV28 and TRBJ1-5; D remains unclear. This CDR3 is built from 13 residues. In germline, CDR1 is MDHEN, CDR2 SYDVKM. This CDR3 reads CVSSPLGNQPQHF. CDR3 DNA sequence: TGTGTCAGCAGCCCACTTGGCAATCAGCCCCAGCATTTT. Supplemented by reference TRBV28 and TRBJ1-5, the full variable domain reads DVKVTQSSRYLVKRTGEKVFLECVQDMDHENMFWYRQDPGLGLRLIYFSYDVKMKEKGDIPEGYSVSREKKERFSLILESASTNQTSMYLCVSSPLGNQPQHFGDGTRLSIL.

This chain uses TRBV6-1 with TRBJ1-2; TRBD1 matches at 9 bases. This CDR3 is 13 amino acids long. Trimming at V came to 7 bases and at J to 5 bases, leaving 5 bases not matched to a gene. Germline V gene data show CDR1 as MNHNS and CDR2 as SASEGT. Here the CDR3 DNA reads TGTGCCAGCAAAACGGACAGGGGTTATGGCTACACCTTC. It translates to CASKTDRGYGYTF.

This chain connects TRBV19 to TRBJ2-2; 7 positions agree with TRBD1. The V segment lost 6 bases and the J segment 4 bases; nucleotides outside the gene matches: 5. There are 14 residues in the CDR3. CDR1 and CDR2 from the germline V gene are LNHDA and SQIVND (reference sequence). In nucleotides, the CDR3 is TGTGCCAGTAGACGGGACAGCCCCACCGGGGAGCTGTTTTTT. As protein: CASRRDSPTGELFF.

The chain has TRBV19 and TRBJ1-1; 7 bases map to TRBD1. Germline assignment: CDR1 LNHDA and CDR2 SQIVND (reference sequence). The CDR3 is 14 amino acids. V shed 1 base, J shed 5 bases, and the junction held 4 bases outside the gene matches. CDR3 region: CASSIGPRGTEAFF. As DNA, the CDR3 is TGTGCCAGTAGTATAGGACCCAGGGGGACTGAAGCTTTCTTT.

The rearrangement joins TRBV7-9 to TRBJ1-4; D is undetermined. The V gene lost 5 bases and the J gene lost 6 bases, with 4 bases spanning the gap. Germline V lookup: CDR1 SEHNR, CDR2 FQNEAQ (reference sequence). The CDR3 covers 11 residues. The CDR3 loop is CASSPHEKLFF. The CDR3 bases are TGTGCCAGCAGCCCTCATGAAAAACTGTTTTTT.

V and J are TRBV6-6 and TRBJ1-5; a possible D gene is TRBD1 (6 bases). Between the trimmed V and J ends, which lost 0 bases and 7 bases, there was a span of 13 bases. From germline, CDR1 is MNHNY and CDR2 SVGAGI (reference sequence). The CDR3 has 15 residues. CDR3 loop: CASSYSNGGPQPQHF. The CDR3 coding sequence is TGTGCCAGCAGTTACTCGAACGGGGGGCCGCAGCCCCAGCATTTT.

The V gene is TRBV9, the J gene TRBJ2-5, with TRBD2 identical over 9 bases. V was clipped by 0 bases and J by 2 bases; unmatched bases: 5. The CDR3 totals 16 residues. Germline V gene data show CDR1 as SGDLS and CDR2 as YYNGEE. CDR3 region: CASSVVGLAGQETQYF. CDR3 DNA sequence: TGTGCCAGCAGCGTAGTGGGTCTAGCGGGACAAGAGACCCAGTACTTC.

The V and J genes are TRBV5-1 and TRBJ2-3, with TRBD2 matching over 9 bases. This CDR3 region has 15 residues. The germline V gene encodes CDR1 SGHRS and CDR2 YFSETQ. V shed 4 bases and J 1 base; nucleotides not matched to a gene: 4. CDR3 bases: TGCGCCAGCAGCCCTCAGCGGGGGGGCACAGATACGCAGTATTTT. This codes for CASSPQRGGTDTQYF.

The rearrangement joins TRBV11-2 to TRBJ1-1; D ambiguous. The CDR3 runs to 13 residues. Germline values: CDR1 SGHAT, CDR2 FQNNGV. V was pared by 1 base and J by 6 bases, with 9 bases between. The DNA for the CDR3 is TGTGCCAGCAGCTTAGTTCGGTCCTCTGAAGCTTTCTTT. Protein product: CASSLVRSSEAFF. The entire variable domain, with the rest obtained from reference TRBV11-2 and TRBJ1-1, is as follows: EAGVAQSPRYKIIEKRQSVAFWCNPISGHATLYWYQQILGQGPKLLIQFQNNGVVDDSQLPKDRFSAERLKGVDSTLKIQPAKLEDSAVYLCASSLVRSSEAFFGQGTRLTVV.

The rearrangement joins TRBV4-1 to TRBJ1-1; 7 positions match TRBD1. The CDR3 runs 15 residues. CDR1 is MGHRA and CDR2 is YSYEKL in the germline V gene. Losses at the gene ends were 4 bases for V and 3 bases for J; bases not matched to a gene: 8. DNA of the CDR3: TGCGCCAGCAGCCCACAGACAGGGTCGGACACTGAAGCTTTCTTT. This gives the protein CASSPQTGSDTEAFF.

CDR3 DNA: TGTGCCAGCAGCTTAGAGGGCTTAGCGGGGGGGACCCAAGAGACCCAGTACTTC. It is translated as CASSLEGLAGGTQETQYF. The rearrangement joins TRBV11-2 to TRBJ2-5, with TRBD2 matching over 11 bases. This CDR3 region has 18 residues. Per the germline V gene, CDR1 is SGHAT and CDR2 is FQNNGV. V lost 0 bases and J lost 1; bases outside the gene matches: 7. Full variable domain (remainder filled in from reference TRBV11-2 and TRBJ2-5): EAGVAQSPRYKIIEKRQSVAFWCNPISGHATLYWYQQILGQGPKLLIQFQNNGVVDDSQLPKDRFSAERLKGVDSTLKIQPAKLEDSAVYLCASSLEGLAGGTQETQYFGPGTRLLVL.

The chain employs TRBV5-1 and TRBJ2-3; TRBD2 agrees at 7 bases. Germline CDR1 SGHRS, CDR2 YFSETQ. The CDR3 is 15 residues long. V trimming: 4 bases; J trimming: 7 bases; junction bases outside the gene matches: 12. The CDR3, as DNA: TGCGCCAGCAGCCCCCGAGCGGGCGGGAGTTATACGCAGTATTTT. Amino acid sequence: CASSPRAGGSYTQYF.

The chain employs TRBV19 and TRBJ1-5, with D possibly matching TRBD1 (5 bases). Trimming took off 5 bases at V and 0 bases at J, with 17 bases between the two ends. Per the germline V gene, CDR1 is LNHDA and CDR2 is SQIVND (reference sequence). This CDR3 is built from 17 residues. CDR3 in DNA: TGTGCCAGTAGTCCTCACGGGGGGGACTATAGCAATCAGCCCCAGCATTTT. Translation gives CASSPHGGDYSNQPQHF.

The rearrangement links TRBV6-1 to TRBJ1-2, with D tentatively TRBD1 (5 bases). V was trimmed by 3 bases and J by 4 bases, leaving 21 bases between them. Germline loops: CDR1 MNHNS, CDR2 SASEGT. This CDR3 is built from 17 residues. The CDR3 nucleotides are TGTGCCAGCAGTGATCCGACTGGGAGGACGGGGCTCTATGGCTACACCTTC. Its translation: CASSDPTGRTGLYGYTF.

The V and J genes are TRBV18 and TRBJ1-2, with 7 bases identical to TRBD1. Germline loops: CDR1 KGHSH, CDR2 LQKENI. The V and J ends lost 3 bases and 3 bases, in that order; junction bases with no gene match: 4. The CDR3 loop spans 14 amino acids. CDR3 nucleotides: TGTGCCAGCTCACCGGCGACAGGGCACTATGGCTACACCTTC. The encoded protein is CASSPATGHYGYTF.

With regard to this clone: A junction boundary mismatches the germline segment, possibly from a read error. The chain is built from TRBV4-2 and TRBJ2-3, with D possibly matching TRBD2 (6 bases). The CDR3 consists of 19 residues. In germline, CDR1 is LGHNA, CDR2 YNFKEQ. CDR3 residues: CASSQDLSGFGGRTDAQYF. CDR3 coding DNA: TGTGCCAGCAGCCAAGATCTCTCCGGATTCGGGGGACGCACAGATGCGCAGTATTTT.

The chain couples TRBV27 to TRBJ1-1; D is ambiguous. The V and J ends lost 0 bases and 1 base respectively, with 6 bases between them. The CDR3 sequence is 14 residues long. The germline V gene has CDR1 MNHEY and CDR2 SMNVEV (reference sequence). Here the CDR3 DNA reads TGTGCCAGCAGTTTATCTTATAGGAACACTGAAGCTTTCTTT. The encoded protein is CASSLSYRNTEAFF.